This passage covers 9 T cell receptor beta chains from one sample sequenced in a study of response to subunit inactivated influenza vaccine. In TCRdb, the RT-PCR reads were re-called with MiXCR into one record per CDR3 protein. Of hundreds of thousands of distinct CDR3 sequences in the sample, 15% to 18% were seen once. The sequencing here drew on PBMCs from blood, taken 12 days after vaccination. These receptors all stem from a man in his forties or fifties who received an inactivated influenza vaccine.

This chain joins TRBV27 and TRBJ2-1, with D perhaps matching TRBD2 (5 bases). The CDR3 spans 18 residues. From germline, CDR1 is MNHEY and CDR2 SMNVEV (reference sequence). The V and J ends lost 6 bases and 6 bases respectively, with 27 bases between them. The CDR3 sequence is CASRLGPSDPGIGNEQFF. The CDR3 bases are TGTGCCAGCAGACTAGGACCGTCCGACCCGGGGATAGGCAATGAGCAGTTCTTC.

This clonotype was picked up a small number of times. V and J are TRBV24-1 and TRBJ1-5; D gene unclear. Trimming pared 6 bases from V and 5 bases from J, leaving 7 bases between. In germline, CDR1 is KGHDR, CDR2 SFDVKD. This CDR3 contains 12 residues. The CDR3 region is CATSFGDQPQHF. In DNA, the CDR3 is TGTGCCACCAGTTTTGGGGATCAGCCCCAGCATTTT.

This clonotype has more than one count but fewer than ten. The chain employs TRBV29-1 and TRBJ1-2, with D hard to call. The CDR3 sequence is 10 residues long. In germline, CDR1 is SQVTM, CDR2 ANQGSEA. V lost 4 bases and J 7 bases, leaving 7 bases between the germline ends. CDR3 nucleotide sequence: TGCAGCGTTGGTGTGAGTGGCTACACCTTC. Protein sequence: CSVGVSGYTF.

The chain couples TRBV7-9 to TRBJ2-3; D gene unclear. CDR1 SEHNR and CDR2 FQNEAQ come from the germline V gene (reference sequence). The CDR3 is 15 amino acids. The germline V and J ends were trimmed by 1 base and 0 bases, with 8 bases remaining between them. The CDR3 sequence: CASSLDDFSTDTQYF. DNA of the CDR3: TGTGCCAGCAGCTTAGACGACTTTAGCACAGATACGCAGTATTTT.

V usage is TRBV7-2 and J usage is TRBJ2-2, with 10 bases identical to TRBD2. CDR1 is SGHTA, CDR2 FQGNSA, per germline. The length of the CDR3 is 17 residues. The ends lost 2 bases at V and 6 bases at J; junction bases unmatched: 9. The CDR3 is CASSLSRASGRSGELFF. CDR3 coding DNA: TGTGCCAGCAGCTTAAGTAGGGCTAGCGGGAGATCCGGGGAGCTGTTTTTT.

This clonotype showed up just a few times. V gene TRBV6-1 combines with J gene TRBJ2-7; TRBD1 agrees at 7 bases. Germline CDR1 and CDR2: MNHNS and SASEGT. The J segment lost 2 bases and the V segment lost 6 bases, leaving 10 bases of the junction unmatched. CDR3 size: 15 residues. This CDR3 is CASSQTTGTTYEQYF. The DNA for the CDR3 is TGTGCCAGCAGCCAGACGACAGGGACCACCTACGAGCAGTACTTC.

This clonotype has a handful of counts. This chain connects TRBV12-3 or TRBV12-4 to TRBJ1-1, with 9 bases that match TRBD1. Trimming at V came to 6 bases and at J to 7 bases, leaving 9 bases not matched to a gene. The CDR3 runs to 14 residues. The CDR3 spells CASSIQGALIEAFF. DNA of the CDR3: TGTGCCAGCAGCATACAGGGGGCGCTTATTGAAGCTTTCTTT.

The chain combines TRBV30 with TRBJ1-2; D call uncertain. Germline V gene lookup returns CDR1 GTSNPN and CDR2 SVGIG (reference sequence). The CDR3 totals 16 residues. V was pared by 2 bases and J by 0 bases, with 16 bases between. The CDR3: CAWSFQTVGANYGYTF. The CDR3, as DNA: TGTGCCTGGAGTTTTCAAACAGTCGGAGCTAACTATGGCTACACCTTC.

This sequence joins TRBV7-2 and TRBJ2-3, with TRBD1 matching over 11 bases. This CDR3 is built from 17 residues. Germline trimming cut 2 bases from V and 5 bases from J; bases unmatched to any gene: 9. Per the germline V gene, CDR1 is SGHTA and CDR2 is FQGNSA. The CDR3 coding sequence is TGTGCCAGCAGCTTATTCCCTCGGGACAGGGGGGAAGATACGCAGTATTTT. Protein product: CASSLFPRDRGEDTQYF.